This T cell receptor beta chain was identified during a study of blood T cell repertoires in COVID-19. Turning to the study itself: The United States, Italy and Spain provided the acute and convalescent COVID-19 samples. T cells, B-cell-depleted T cells, or PBMCs provided the cDNA or gDNA that served as material.

In the original processing: By means of reference gene primer amplification, nucleated cell counts were estimated. TCRdb's copy holds only in-frame clones and misses some; the assay was immunoSEQ multiplex PCR. V and J calls and clone size come straight from that table; D and trimming were deduced from the DNA. The sample records roughly 150,000 clones, 75% to 85% being singletons. Germline CDR1 is SGDLS and CDR2 is YYNGEE. Trimming took off 4 bases at V and 9 bases at J, with 14 bases between the two ends. The CDR3 is 13 amino acids. A few counts support this clone. The sequencing sample was made of peripheral blood. This chain connects TRBV9 to TRBJ2-4; D uncertain. This sequence was found in a woman aged 45-65 years with acute or convalescent COVID-19. The CDR3 spells CASSRRNQAIQYF. The CDR3 DNA reads as TGTGCCAGCAGCCGCCGGAACCAGGCCATTCAGTACTTC.